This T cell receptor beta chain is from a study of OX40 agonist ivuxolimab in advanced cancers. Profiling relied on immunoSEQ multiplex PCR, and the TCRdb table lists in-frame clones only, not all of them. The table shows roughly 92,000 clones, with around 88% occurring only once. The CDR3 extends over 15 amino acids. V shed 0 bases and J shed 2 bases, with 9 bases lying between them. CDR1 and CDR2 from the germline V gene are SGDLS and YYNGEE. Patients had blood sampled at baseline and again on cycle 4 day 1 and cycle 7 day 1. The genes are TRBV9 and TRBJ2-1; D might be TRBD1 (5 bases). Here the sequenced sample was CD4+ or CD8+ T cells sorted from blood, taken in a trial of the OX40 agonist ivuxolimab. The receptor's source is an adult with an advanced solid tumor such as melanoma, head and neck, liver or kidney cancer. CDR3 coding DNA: TGTGCCAGCAGCGTAGAACAGGCCACCTACAATGAGCAGTTCTTC. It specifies CASSVEQATYNEQFF.